This T cell receptor (beta chain) was recorded in a study of early T cells in non-severe SARS-CoV-2 infection. Study-level background: Chains stayed unpaired after sequencing of bulk RNA from unsorted whole blood.

With 2 bases removed from V and 7 bases from J, the gap between germline ends came to 8 bases. This CDR3 spans 13 amino acids. Individual cDNA molecules received unique molecular identifiers. Using its own MiXCR run on the 5' RACE reads, TCRdb lists one record per CDR3 protein. The sample records tens of thousands of distinct CDR3 sequences, roughly 9.9% being singletons. The study's findings and limits: Comparison of clonotypes with VDJdb favored anti-spike CD8 responses while missing private and CD4 specificities.

This clonotype was observed at least ten times. The antigen is undetermined. The sequence derives from an adult who was a healthcare worker with PCR-confirmed SARS-CoV-2 infection or an uninfected control (not recorded which). The rearrangement joins TRBV12-3 or TRBV12-4 to TRBJ2-2; maybe TRBD1 (5 bases). Sequencing used whole blood. CDR3 coding DNA: TGTGCCAGCAGTTTAAAGGGGAACGGGGAGCTGTTTTTT. It yields the protein CASSLKGNGELFF.